What follows describes a single TCR beta chain. This clone has just a few counts. Its antigen target is currently unknown. Within one base of it there is no much larger clone, and no base qualities were kept. These data originate in a study of cytotoxic CD8 clonotypes in ibrutinib-treated CLL (TCRdb year 2021). Background on the whole study: The cohort was composed of 11 relapsed/refractory and approximately 16 treatment-naive patients; IGHV unmutated status was identified in fewer than 18 patients. On average, each sample yielded 270,000 or so productive templates and tens of thousands of productive rearrangements. The response samples were drawn at a median of approximately twelve months into treatment, with a range of roughly 6 to 36 months. All remission and progressive disease samples were collected while patients were still receiving ibrutinib. Cryopreserved peripheral blood mononuclear cells were obtained before treatment, at response, and at either sustained remission or disease progression. Of the 90 or so people in the trial, approximately 28 had longitudinal samples available. Responses were partial in around 25 patients and complete in 2; after median approximately 5.5 years follow-up, about 14 stayed in remission and about 12 progressed. General findings and caveats noted by the study authors: Public clonotypes were found to be uncommon and were observed to contract or remain stable during treatment; the increase in clonality was shown to reflect expansion of private clonotypes at ibrutinib response. Sustained-remission and progressing patients did not have matched sampling times, and lymph node repertoires were not examined. Clonality increased at ibrutinib response, stayed stable in sustained remission, and fell back toward baseline at progression. Baseline clonality exceeded that of age-matched healthy donors and correlated strongly with circulating CD8+ T-cell counts.

On a MiSeq, deep resolution sequencing aimed for a depth between 1 in 1 million and 1 in 200,000 T cells, with each clonotype covered approximately 10x on average. The immunoSEQ hsTCRB Kit was used to generate the TCR beta libraries. Per the authors' processing: The data were analyzed with ImmunoSEQ Analyzer and ImmunoSEQ Data Assistant, and V, D and J gene assignments followed IMGT definitions. Clonality, which ranges from 0 to 1, was calculated as one minus the normalized Shannon entropy of productive rearrangement frequencies. Only overrepresented clonotypes making up at least 0.05% of each patient's repertoire were included in the public clonotype analysis. Some 14 age-matched healthy donor repertoires from immuneACCESS served as clonality controls. Here the immuneACCESS table is served through TCRdb, limited to in-frame sequences with V and J called. Missing clones are a known gap in these copies; in checked studies unresolved V genes cover under half, and the rest lacks a known reason. Clone size and the V and J calls come from that table; the DNA yielded D and trimming. This sample holds more than 85,000 clones; roughly three quarters were observed only once. About 26% of the sample comes from the top ten.

The time point label here, explained by the study, means: 24 months on ibrutinib. For TCR beta library preparation, roughly 2 micrograms of genomic DNA was extracted from cryopreserved PBMCs. Longitudinal blood samples from CLL patients receiving ibrutinib monotherapy were subjected to high-throughput TCR beta sequencing. Patients were enrolled in a phase 2 open-label single-center ibrutinib monotherapy trial. The CDR3 runs 13 residues from the cysteine to the phenylalanine. Of all the DNA, just the CDR3 is kept, 39 bases in frame from base 1. Trimming removed 2 bases from V and 10 bases from J, leaving 12 bases between the germline ends. CDR1 and CDR2 were assigned from the germline V gene (reference sequence) as LNHDA and SQIVND.

This TCR was recovered from a human donor with chronic lymphocytic leukemia. The sequences come from PBMCs, collected after 24 months of ibrutinib treatment. The sequence is built from TRBV19 and TRBJ2-1, with an unclear D gene assignment. The bases are TGTGCCAGTAGTATAAGCCCCCACGGGGAGCAGTTCTTC. It translates as CASSISPHGEQFF.